The source of this T cell receptor (beta chain) is a study of CD8+ T cells in alopecia areata. Study context: Treatment ran 6 to 18 months, with 6 months of follow-up afterward.

cDNA prepared by RNA extraction and subsequent reverse transcription served as the template for sequencing. The table came from immunoSEQ multiplex PCR; TCRdb's copy has only in-frame clones and leaves some out. The sample has more than 150,000 clones; more than 45% are singletons. V trimming: 4 bases; J trimming: 5 bases; junction bases outside the gene matches: 10. The germline CDR1 and CDR2 sequences are SGHDT and YYEEEE. This CDR3 region has 15 residues. This specimen was CD8+ T cells sorted from blood, taken at week 0. The chain combines TRBV5-6 with TRBJ2-7; 9 positions match TRBD1. The receptor comes from a human donor with alopecia areata. This chain's CDR3 is CASSIQGAVGHEQYF. DNA for the CDR3: TGTGCCAGCAGCATACAGGGGGCAGTCGGGCACGAGCAGTACTTC.